Shown below are 18 T cell receptor beta chains from a single sample sequenced in a study of cytomegalovirus exposure and HLA in healthy donors. PCR used 60 Vbeta primers and 13 Jbeta primers. The repertoire was sequenced with immunoSEQ multiplex PCR; TCRdb's copy has only in-frame clones and lacks some. The table lists about 170,000 clones, approximately 81% of them singletons, with 0.7% to 0.95% in the top ten. Sample: PBMCs. These receptors were obtained from a young woman in good health and CMV-seronegative.

J is TRBJ2-1 and V is TRBV4-3, with TRBD1 as a possible D gene (6 bases). Germline lookup yields CDR1 LGHNA and CDR2 YSLEER. This CDR3 comprises 14 residues. V was shortened by 0 bases and J by 10 bases, with 13 bases between the two germline ends. CDR3: CASSQEQGPREQFF. The CDR3 region has the DNA TGCGCCAGCAGCCAAGAACAGGGCCCGCGGGAGCAGTTCTTC.

This chain links TRBV28 with TRBJ2-2; 10 bases match TRBD2. V dropped 7 bases and J dropped 7; count of bases not matched to a gene: 6. Germline CDR1 is MDHEN and CDR2 is SYDVKM. The CDR3 has 14 residues. The CDR3 DNA follows: TGTGCCAGCAACCGAAGCGGGAGGGGCGGGGAGCTGTTTTTT. Amino acids: CASNRSGRGGELFF.

This chain joins TRBV4-2 and TRBJ2-2; D is perhaps TRBD1 (6 bases). Deletions cut 6 bases from V and 2 bases from J, with 13 bases between. The length of the CDR3 is 15 residues. Germline lookup yields CDR1 LGHNA and CDR2 YNFKEQ. The CDR3 reads CASRSTGSNTGELFF. In DNA, the CDR3 is TGTGCCAGCAGGTCCACAGGGAGTAACACCGGGGAGCTGTTTTTT.

The chain carries TRBV6-1 and TRBJ1-1; 8 bases fit TRBD1. The V gene's germline CDR1 is MNHNS and CDR2 SASEGT. Trimming removed 4 bases from V and 0 bases from J; junction bases left unmatched: 4. CDR3 length: 15 residues. The DNA for the CDR3 is TGTGCCAGCAGTGGACGACAGGGGTTGAACACTGAAGCTTTCTTT. Encoded protein: CASSGRQGLNTEAFF.

The V call is TRBV28, the J call TRBJ2-7; TRBD2 is a possible D gene (5 bases). The CDR3 extends over 14 amino acids. From germline, CDR1 is MDHEN and CDR2 SYDVKM. The V end was cut by 2 bases, the J end by 3 bases, with 11 bases between. As DNA, the CDR3 is TGTGCCAGCAGTTTACTAGCCTCGGTCTACGAGCAGTACTTC. Its translation is CASSLLASVYEQYF.

The chain joins TRBV5-1 to TRBJ2-3, with D perhaps matching TRBD2 (5 bases). V gave up 4 bases and J gave up 2 bases, with 17 bases separating them. This CDR3 is built from 16 residues. Germline values: CDR1 SGHRS, CDR2 YFSETQ. This CDR3 reads CASSQGWSGVTDTQYF. DNA of the CDR3: TGCGCCAGCAGCCAAGGCTGGAGCGGAGTCACAGATACGCAGTATTTT.

The chain carries TRBV19 and TRBJ1-5; a possible D gene is TRBD1 (6 bases). In germline, CDR1 is LNHDA, CDR2 SQIVND (reference sequence). The length of the CDR3 is 16 residues. Trimming took 7 bases from V and 1 from J, leaving 17 bases between them. The CDR3 loop is CASTPLGGQSNQPQHF. In DNA, the CDR3 is TGTGCCAGTACTCCATTGGGGGGGCAGAGCAATCAGCCCCAGCATTTT.

This clone was recorded only once. The genes are TRBV6-5 and TRBJ2-5; D is ambiguous. Trimming left V 5 bases short and J 1 base short, with 14 bases between. Germline CDR1 and CDR2: MNHEY and SVGAGI. The CDR3 totals 15 residues. The CDR3 region has the DNA TGTGCCAGCAGTCTAATGGGCCACCTCCAAGAGACCCAGTACTTC. The encoded protein is CASSLMGHLQETQYF.

The chain carries TRBV19 and TRBJ2-1; TRBD2 agrees at 11 bases. Germline lookup yields CDR1 LNHDA and CDR2 SQIVND (reference sequence). The CDR3 is made up of 19 amino acids. J was trimmed by 7 bases and V by 3 bases; bases with no gene match: 17. The CDR3 loop is CASSIMRLAGPTIKNEQFF. The DNA of the CDR3 is TGTGCCAGTAGTATTATGAGACTAGCGGGACCGACCATAAAGAATGAGCAGTTCTTC.

V and J are TRBV28 and TRBJ1-1; D call uncertain. Germline lookup yields CDR1 MDHEN and CDR2 SYDVKM. The ends were cut back, 5 bases at V and 0 bases at J, with 4 bases in the middle. This CDR3 is built from 12 residues. The CDR3 here is CASSEMNTEAFF. The CDR3 nucleotides are TGTGCCAGCAGTGAGATGAACACTGAAGCTTTCTTT.

The chain combines TRBV5-8 with TRBJ2-5; maybe TRBD1 (5 bases). The CDR3 has 14 residues. Germline V gene data show CDR1 as SGHTS and CDR2 as YDEGEE. The V end was cut by 9 bases, the J end by 5 bases, with 20 bases between. The CDR3 is CATSTGRYWETQYF. In nucleotides, the CDR3 is TGTGCCACCAGTACAGGAAGATACTGGGAGACCCAGTACTTC.

V usage is TRBV5-1 and J usage is TRBJ2-5, with 7 bases aligning to TRBD1. This CDR3 is built from 14 residues. Germline V lookup: CDR1 SGHRS, CDR2 YFSETQ. With 4 bases clipped from V and 5 bases from J, the junction kept 8 bases outside the gene matches. Here the CDR3 DNA reads TGCGCCAGCAGCCTAGGGGGCGGTTCCGAGACCCAGTACTTC. Its protein is CASSLGGGSETQYF.

CDR3 in DNA: TGTGCCAGCAGCCGCGACAGGGGGCCGGGGTATGAGCAGTTCTTC. Protein product: CASSRDRGPGYEQFF. The rearrangement uses TRBV28 and TRBJ2-1, with 10 bases lining up with TRBD1. Per germline, CDR1 MDHEN and CDR2 SYDVKM. CDR3 size: 15 residues. Germline trimming cut 6 bases from V and 8 bases from J; bases unmatched to any gene: 10.

This sequence joins TRBV2 and TRBJ2-7; 11 positions agree with TRBD1. Germline lookup yields CDR1 SNHLY and CDR2 FYNNEI. The CDR3 has 16 amino acids. After removal of 5 bases from V and 1 base from J, the junction contained 7 bases not matched to a gene. The CDR3 nucleotides are TGTGCCAGCAGTTCTGGCCGGGACAGGGGGTCCTACGAGCAGTACTTC. Amino acid sequence: CASSSGRDRGSYEQYF.

The rearrangement links TRBV5-1 to TRBJ2-2; 13 bases line up with TRBD2. Germline CDR1 SGHRS, CDR2 YFSETQ. Germline trimming cut 2 bases from V and 2 bases from J; bases unmatched to any gene: 12. The CDR3 has 20 amino acids. The CDR3 is CASSFNGPGTSGINTGELFF. CDR3 nucleotides: TGCGCCAGCAGCTTTAATGGACCTGGGACTAGCGGGATTAACACCGGGGAGCTGTTTTTT.

This sequence joins TRBV6-5 and TRBJ2-7; TRBD1 aligns across 9 bases. CDR3 size: 13 residues. Germline V gene sequence: CDR1 MNHEY, CDR2 SVGAGI. V trimming: 6 bases; J trimming: 1 base; junction bases outside the gene matches: 1. In DNA, the CDR3 is TGTGCCAGCAGACAGGGGGCTTCCTACGAGCAGTACTTC. Translating gives CASRQGASYEQYF.

This clone appeared a few times. The V and J genes are TRBV5-4 and TRBJ1-1; D is unclear. Germline V gene lookup returns CDR1 SGHNT and CDR2 YYREEE (reference sequence). This CDR3 comprises 13 residues. Deletions cut 1 base from V and 1 base from J, with 5 bases between. The chain's CDR3 is CASSLTGNTEAFF. In DNA, the CDR3 is TGTGCCAGCAGCTTGACGGGGAACACTGAAGCTTTCTTT.

The chain has TRBV14 and TRBJ2-7, with D unresolved. Trimming cost V 2 bases and J 6 bases, with 8 bases left between them. CDR3 length: 12 residues. Germline V gene lookup returns CDR1 SGHDN and CDR2 FVKESK. DNA for the CDR3: TGTGCCAGCAGCCAAACGGAGATCGAGCAGTACTTC. Translation: CASSQTEIEQYF.